This TCR beta chain was found in a study of early T cells in non-severe SARS-CoV-2 infection. On the study more broadly: The study sequenced bulk RNA from unsorted whole blood, with chains unpaired.

V dropped 2 bases and J dropped 4 bases, with 2 bases sitting between them. Germline-derived CDR1 and CDR2 are MGHRA and YSYEKL. This CDR3 has 12 residues. This clonotype showed up just a few times. Its antigen remains unknown. Individual cDNA molecules were tagged with unique molecular identifiers, the study reported. A single record per CDR3 protein comes from TCRdb applying MiXCR to the 5' RACE reads. Among approximately 66,000 distinct CDR3 sequences, roughly 13% were seen once, and the ten largest hold approximately 5.5%. Points from the study as a whole: Anti-spike CD8 specificities were favored by VDJdb matching, whose results missed private and CD4 specificities.

The sample taken for sequencing was whole blood. V is TRBV4-1 and J is TRBJ1-4; D ambiguous. This clonotype was obtained from an adult who was a healthcare worker with PCR-confirmed SARS-CoV-2 infection or an uninfected control (not recorded which). This chain's CDR3 is CASSQYNEKLFF. CDR3 sequence (DNA): TGCGCCAGCAGCCAATATAATGAAAAACTGTTTTTT.